This TCR beta chain originates from a study of blood T cell repertoires in COVID-19. Overall study context: Spain, Italy and the United States supplied samples that represented acute and convalescent COVID-19. Nucleic acid was either cDNA or gDNA, and it came from T cells, B-cell-depleted T cells, or PBMCs.

There are 15 residues in the CDR3. Between the trimmed V and J ends, which lost 5 bases and 1 base, there was a span of 13 bases. Per germline, CDR1 SGHDT and CDR2 YYEEEE. Per the original data handling: Using reference gene primer amplification, nucleated cell counts were estimated. TCRdb keeps only in-frame clones here, not all; method: immunoSEQ multiplex PCR. D and trimming were read from the DNA, whereas the V and J calls and clone size are those reported in that table. The sample consists of under 40,000 clones, around 90% of them appearing once. The material sequenced was peripheral blood. The rearrangement joins TRBV5-6 to TRBJ1-5, with no clear D. The receptor's source is a man aged 55 to 70 with active COVID-19. The DNA for the CDR3 is TGTGCCAGCAGTGGGCGAGGGCAGAGCAATCAGCCCCAGCATTTT. This translates into CASSGRGQSNQPQHF.